This TCR beta chain was recorded in a study of blood T cell repertoires in COVID-19 (dated by TCRdb to the early 2020s). For context, the study as a whole: Samples covering the acute and convalescent phases of COVID-19 were provided by collaborators in the United States, Italy and Spain. The prospective study material was composed of cDNA or gDNA derived from T cells, B-cell-depleted T cells, or PBMCs. Subjects who had been exposed to COVID-19, were actively infected with it, or had recovered from it provided the deeply sampled blood TCRbeta repertoires that made up the dataset. The repertoires were released in a freely available public database meant as a resource for research on the immune response to SARS-CoV-2. The samples were drawn from two sources: the first 160 participants of the ongoing ImmuneRACE study, and 1,000 to 1,500 subjects contributed by 6 global collaborators. Sample metadata almost always included a de-identified subject ID, COVID-19 status, age in years and sex. Where HLA class I and class II types were available, the types were taken from metadata supplied by the sample provider, not from assay-based typing.

The CDR3 covers 11 residues, taking in both the cysteine and the phenylalanine. Here the CDR3 DNA is all that survives: 33 bases in frame from base 1. V loses 5 bases of germline sequence and J loses 2 bases, and the interval between the two ends is 6 bases. Looking up the germline V gene (reference sequence) yields CDR1 DFQATT and CDR2 SNEGSKA. Whole blood was collected in K2EDTA tubes by collaborating institutions according to the institutions' own protocols. Collaborator samples were shipped for TCRbeta analysis as frozen whole blood, isolated PBMCs, or DNA extracted from either sample type. About this clone: The antigen it recognizes is unknown. Qualities for individual bases were not recorded, and no much larger clone is one base off.

The immunoSEQ Assay, a bias-controlled multiplex PCR, was used to amplify TCRbeta CDR3 regions from genomic DNA. For the original study's pipeline: The number of nucleated cells in each sample was estimated from the amplification of reference gene primers within the assay. Sequence reads were collapsed and filtered to measure the absolute abundance of every unique TCRbeta CDR3 rearrangement. For each sample, productive Simpson clonality was calculated as the square root of Simpson's diversity index over productive rearrangements. This is the immuneACCESS table as TCRdb keeps it, with only in-frame sequences that have V and J called. A part of the clones is gone; compared with another copy, unresolved V genes explain less than half, and the rest is unexplained. V and J calls and clone size follow that table, whereas D and trimming were derived from the DNA. Within this sample are around 71,000 clones, with approximately 89% of them counted one time only. The ten largest clones represent about 2.1% of the sample.

The paper's findings and limits, for the study overall: Clinical and demographic metadata were provided uncurated, with the amount varying by source and participant.

The TCR sequence derives from a woman between 55 and 75 years old with acute or convalescent COVID-19. Sequencing was carried out using peripheral blood. This receptor chain uses TRBV20-1 and TRBJ1-1, with the identity of the D gene unclear. The DNA sequence follows: TGCAGTGCTCACGGTAACACTGAAGCTTTCTTT. It translates as CSAHGNTEAFF.